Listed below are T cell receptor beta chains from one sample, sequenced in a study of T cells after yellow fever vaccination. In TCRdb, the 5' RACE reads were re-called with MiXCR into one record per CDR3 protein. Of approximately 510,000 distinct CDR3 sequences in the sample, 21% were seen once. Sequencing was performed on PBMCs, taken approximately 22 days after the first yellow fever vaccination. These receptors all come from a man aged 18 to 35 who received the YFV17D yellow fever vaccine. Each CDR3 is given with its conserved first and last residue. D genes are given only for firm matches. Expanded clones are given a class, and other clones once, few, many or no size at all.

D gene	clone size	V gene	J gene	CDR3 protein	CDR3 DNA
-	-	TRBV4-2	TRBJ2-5	CASSRQPGLPAETQYF	TGTGCCAGCAGCCGCCAACCCGGCCTCCCGGCGGAGACCCAGTACTTC
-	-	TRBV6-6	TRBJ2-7	CASSYSRTNEQYF	TGTGCCAGCAGTTACTCGCGGACAAACGAGCAGTACTTC
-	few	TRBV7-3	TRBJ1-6	CASSSYRGQLTTSSYNSPLHF	TGTGCCAGCAGCTCCTACAGAGGGCAGCTTACTACCAGCTCCTATAATTCACCCCTCCACTTT
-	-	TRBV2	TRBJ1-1	CASRRQYNTEAFF	TGTGCCAGCAGGAGACAGTATAACACTGAAGCTTTCTTT
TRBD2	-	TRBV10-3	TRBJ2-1	CAISESILAGSNEQFF	TGTGCCATCAGTGAGTCGATCCTAGCGGGGAGCAATGAGCAGTTCTTC
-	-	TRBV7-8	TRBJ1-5	CASSLAADQPQHF	TGTGCCAGCAGCTTAGCGGCAGATCAGCCCCAGCATTTT
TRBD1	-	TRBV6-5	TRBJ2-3	CASSYTTTGGTDTQYF	TGTGCCAGCAGTTACACGACCACAGGGGGCACAGATACGCAGTATTTT
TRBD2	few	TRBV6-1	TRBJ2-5	CASSISLAVQETQYF	TGTGCCAGCAGTATCTCCCTAGCGGTACAAGAGACCCAGTACTTC
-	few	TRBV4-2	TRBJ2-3	CASSQVLGADTQYF	TGTGCCAGCAGCCAAGTTCTCGGGGCAGATACGCAGTATTTT
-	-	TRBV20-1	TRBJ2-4	CSALWTAKNIQYF	TGCAGTGCCCTTTGGACGGCCAAAAACATTCAGTACTTC
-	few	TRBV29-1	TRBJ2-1	CSVEFGNSYNEQFF	TGCAGCGTTGAATTTGGGAACTCCTACAATGAGCAGTTCTTC
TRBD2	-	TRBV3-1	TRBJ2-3	CASSQDLAGDSDTQYF	TGTGCCAGCAGCCAAGATCTAGCGGGGGATTCAGATACGCAGTATTTT
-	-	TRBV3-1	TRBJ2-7	CASSQTSEQYF	TGTGCCAGCAGCCAGACTAGCGAGCAGTACTTC
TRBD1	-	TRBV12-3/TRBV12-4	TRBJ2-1	CASSFKGTGNNEQFF	TGTGCCAGCAGTTTTAAGGGGACAGGAAACAATGAGCAGTTCTTC
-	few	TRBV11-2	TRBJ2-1	CASSLAGASSYNEQFF	TGTGCCAGCAGCTTAGCGGGGGCGAGCTCCTACAATGAGCAGTTCTTC
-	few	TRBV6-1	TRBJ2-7	CAVSKDSSNEQYF	TGTGCCGTATCAAAGGACAGCTCCAACGAGCAGTACTTC
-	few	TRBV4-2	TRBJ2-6	CASSPGYTGANVLTF	TGTGCCAGCAGCCCAGGATATACTGGGGCCAACGTCCTGACTTTC
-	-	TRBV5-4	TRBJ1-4	CASRRATNEKLFF	TGTGCCAGTAGACGCGCGACTAATGAAAAACTGTTTTTT
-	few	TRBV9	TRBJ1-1	CASSVGTAGVTEAFF	TGTGCCAGCAGCGTAGGTACAGCTGGGGTCACTGAAGCTTTCTTT
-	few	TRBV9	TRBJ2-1	CASSPEPDSFNEQFF	TGTGCCAGCAGCCCCGAACCGGACAGCTTCAATGAGCAGTTCTTC
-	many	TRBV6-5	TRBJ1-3	CASKTLQGSGNTIYF	TGTGCCAGCAAAACTCTCCAGGGCTCTGGAAACACCATATATTTT
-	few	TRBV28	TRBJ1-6	CASRGADSPLHF	TGTGCCAGCAGGGGGGCGGATTCACCCCTCCACTTT
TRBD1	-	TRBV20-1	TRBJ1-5	CSGHTGGGQPQHF	TGCAGTGGTCATACAGGGGGAGGGCAGCCCCAGCATTTT
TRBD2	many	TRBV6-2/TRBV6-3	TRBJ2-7	CASSSLTSGGISYEQYF	TGTGCCAGCAGTTCCCTCACTAGCGGGGGGATTTCCTACGAGCAGTACTTC
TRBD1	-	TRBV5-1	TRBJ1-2	CASSGTGGRNYGYTF	TGCGCCAGCAGCGGGACAGGGGGCCGGAACTATGGCTACACCTTC
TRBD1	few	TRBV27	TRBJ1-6	CASSFSGTGVFNSPLHF	TGTGCCAGCAGTTTTTCTGGGACAGGGGTGTTTAATTCACCCCTCCACTTT
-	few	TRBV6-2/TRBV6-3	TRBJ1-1	CASSSRLGPVNTEAFF	TGTGCCAGCAGTTCCCGTTTGGGGCCCGTGAACACTGAAGCTTTCTTT
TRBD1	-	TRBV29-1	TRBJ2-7	CSVEDRKQGTYEQYF	TGCAGCGTTGAAGATCGAAAACAGGGGACCTACGAGCAGTACTTC
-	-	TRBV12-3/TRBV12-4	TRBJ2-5	CASSFIGGHVGTQYF	TGTGCCAGCAGTTTCATCGGGGGGCACGTAGGGACCCAGTACTTC
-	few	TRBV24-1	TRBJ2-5	CATLVWVRRRVETQYF	TGTGCAACCCTCGTGTGGGTGCGGCGGCGAGTTGAGACCCAGTACTTC
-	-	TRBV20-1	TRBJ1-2	CSARAYLTNYGYTF	TGCAGTGCTAGAGCGTACCTAACTAACTATGGCTACACCTTC
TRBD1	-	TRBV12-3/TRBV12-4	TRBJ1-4	CASSFQGAYEKLFF	TGTGCCAGCAGTTTCCAGGGGGCTTATGAAAAACTGTTTTTT
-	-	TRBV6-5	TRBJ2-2	CASSWRGNTGELFF	TGTGCCAGCAGTTGGCGGGGGAACACCGGGGAGCTGTTTTTT
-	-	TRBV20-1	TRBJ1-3	CSAMVIAGNTIYF	TGCAGTGCTATGGTAATTGCTGGAAACACCATATATTTT
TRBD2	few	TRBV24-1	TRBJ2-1	CATSDFLAGGQFF	TGTGCCACCAGTGATTTTCTAGCGGGGGGGCAGTTCTTC
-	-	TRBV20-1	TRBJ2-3	CSAGSGVGSDTQYF	TGCAGTGCTGGCAGCGGTGTGGGGTCCGATACGCAGTATTTT
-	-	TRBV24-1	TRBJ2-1	CATSDITGTDNEQFF	TGTGCCACCAGTGATATAACCGGGACGGACAATGAGCAGTTCTTC
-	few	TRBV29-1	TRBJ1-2	CSVEGYRSNYGYTF	TGCAGCGTTGAAGGGTACAGATCTAACTATGGCTACACCTTC
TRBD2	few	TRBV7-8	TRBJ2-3	CASSSRGRGDDTQYF	TGTGCCAGCAGCTCTCGGGGGCGGGGGGATGATACGCAGTATTTT
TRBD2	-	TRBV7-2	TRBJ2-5	CASSLAAGGAETQYF	TGTGCCAGCAGCTTAGCGGCGGGAGGGGCAGAGACCCAGTACTTC
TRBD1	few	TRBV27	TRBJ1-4	CASRDGTGGEKLFF	TGTGCCAGCAGGGATGGGACAGGAGGGGAAAAACTGTTTTTT
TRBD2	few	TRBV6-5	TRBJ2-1	CASSYSNLAGYSSYNEQFF	TGTGCCAGCAGTTACTCGAATCTAGCGGGGTATAGCTCCTACAATGAGCAGTTCTTC
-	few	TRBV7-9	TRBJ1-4	CASRGIVNEKLFF	TGTGCCAGCCGGGGGATCGTTAATGAAAAACTGTTTTTT
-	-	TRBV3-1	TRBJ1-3	CASSQDGHTIYF	TGTGCCAGCAGCCAAGATGGGCACACCATATATTTT
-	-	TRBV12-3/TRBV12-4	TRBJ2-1	CASSSYSEGGF	TGTGCCAGCAGTTCGTACAGCGAGGGTGGATTC
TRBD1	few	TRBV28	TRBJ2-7	CASTITGTGVSYEQYF	TGTGCCAGCACCATCACCGGGACAGGGGTCTCCTACGAGCAGTACTTC
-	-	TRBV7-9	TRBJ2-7	CASSAPSVGAYEQYF	TGTGCCAGCAGCGCCCCTAGCGTGGGGGCCTACGAGCAGTACTTC
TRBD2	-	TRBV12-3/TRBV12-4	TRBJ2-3	CASSIHGGGVVTDTQYF	TGTGCCAGCAGTATCCATGGCGGGGGTGTCGTGACAGATACGCAGTATTTT
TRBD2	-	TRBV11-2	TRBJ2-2	CASSLTPPGGGLAGELFF	TGTGCCAGCAGCTTAACACCCCCTGGCGGGGGGTTAGCCGGGGAGCTGTTTTTT
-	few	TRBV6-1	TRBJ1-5	CASRAGGLYQPQHF	TGTGCCAGCAGAGCGGGGGGGCTCTATCAGCCCCAGCATTTT
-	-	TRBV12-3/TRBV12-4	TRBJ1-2	CASSGGLGYGYTF	TGTGCCAGCAGTGGGGGCCTCGGGTATGGCTACACCTTC
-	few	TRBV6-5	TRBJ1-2	CASSYAVANYGYTF	TGTGCCAGCAGTTACGCGGTGGCTAACTATGGCTACACCTTC
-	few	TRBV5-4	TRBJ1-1	CASSFSVSNTEAFF	TGTGCCAGCAGCTTTTCGGTTTCGAACACTGAAGCTTTCTTT
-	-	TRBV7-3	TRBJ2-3	CASSLTGLDLTDTQYF	TGTGCCAGCAGCTTAACCGGGCTTGACCTCACAGATACGCAGTATTTT
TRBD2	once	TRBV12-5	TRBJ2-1	CASGLTASGGRLGGNEQFF	TGTGCTAGTGGTTTGACGGCTAGCGGGGGCCGACTAGGGGGCAATGAGCAGTTCTTC
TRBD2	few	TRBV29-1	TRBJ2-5	CSVGGEGTQETQYF	TGCAGCGTTGGGGGGGAGGGTACCCAAGAGACCCAGTACTTC
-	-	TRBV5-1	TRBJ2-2	CASSFLLDSNTGELFF	TGCGCCAGCAGCTTCCTACTGGATTCTAACACCGGGGAGCTGTTTTTT
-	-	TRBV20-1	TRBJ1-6	CSAEGRWNSPLHF	TGCAGTGCTGAAGGACGGTGGAATTCACCCCTCCACTTT
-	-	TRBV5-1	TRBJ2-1	CASSSPMGRSYNEQFF	TGCGCCAGCAGCTCCCCGATGGGACGCTCCTACAATGAGCAGTTCTTC
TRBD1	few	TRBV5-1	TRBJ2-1	CASSLQGAMDYNEQFF	TGCGCCAGCAGCTTACAGGGGGCTATGGACTACAATGAGCAGTTCTTC